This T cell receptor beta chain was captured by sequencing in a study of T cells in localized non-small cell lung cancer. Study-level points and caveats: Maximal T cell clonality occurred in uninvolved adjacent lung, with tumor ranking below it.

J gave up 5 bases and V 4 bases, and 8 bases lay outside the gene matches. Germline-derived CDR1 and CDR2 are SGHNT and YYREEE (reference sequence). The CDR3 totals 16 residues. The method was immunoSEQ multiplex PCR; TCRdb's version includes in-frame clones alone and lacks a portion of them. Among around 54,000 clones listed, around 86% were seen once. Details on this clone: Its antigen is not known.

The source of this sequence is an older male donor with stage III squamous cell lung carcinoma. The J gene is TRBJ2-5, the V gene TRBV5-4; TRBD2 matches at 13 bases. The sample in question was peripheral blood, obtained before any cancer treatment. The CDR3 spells CASSTSGGAGGETQYF. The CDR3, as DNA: TGTGCCAGCAGCACTAGCGGGGGGGCCGGCGGGGAGACCCAGTACTTC.